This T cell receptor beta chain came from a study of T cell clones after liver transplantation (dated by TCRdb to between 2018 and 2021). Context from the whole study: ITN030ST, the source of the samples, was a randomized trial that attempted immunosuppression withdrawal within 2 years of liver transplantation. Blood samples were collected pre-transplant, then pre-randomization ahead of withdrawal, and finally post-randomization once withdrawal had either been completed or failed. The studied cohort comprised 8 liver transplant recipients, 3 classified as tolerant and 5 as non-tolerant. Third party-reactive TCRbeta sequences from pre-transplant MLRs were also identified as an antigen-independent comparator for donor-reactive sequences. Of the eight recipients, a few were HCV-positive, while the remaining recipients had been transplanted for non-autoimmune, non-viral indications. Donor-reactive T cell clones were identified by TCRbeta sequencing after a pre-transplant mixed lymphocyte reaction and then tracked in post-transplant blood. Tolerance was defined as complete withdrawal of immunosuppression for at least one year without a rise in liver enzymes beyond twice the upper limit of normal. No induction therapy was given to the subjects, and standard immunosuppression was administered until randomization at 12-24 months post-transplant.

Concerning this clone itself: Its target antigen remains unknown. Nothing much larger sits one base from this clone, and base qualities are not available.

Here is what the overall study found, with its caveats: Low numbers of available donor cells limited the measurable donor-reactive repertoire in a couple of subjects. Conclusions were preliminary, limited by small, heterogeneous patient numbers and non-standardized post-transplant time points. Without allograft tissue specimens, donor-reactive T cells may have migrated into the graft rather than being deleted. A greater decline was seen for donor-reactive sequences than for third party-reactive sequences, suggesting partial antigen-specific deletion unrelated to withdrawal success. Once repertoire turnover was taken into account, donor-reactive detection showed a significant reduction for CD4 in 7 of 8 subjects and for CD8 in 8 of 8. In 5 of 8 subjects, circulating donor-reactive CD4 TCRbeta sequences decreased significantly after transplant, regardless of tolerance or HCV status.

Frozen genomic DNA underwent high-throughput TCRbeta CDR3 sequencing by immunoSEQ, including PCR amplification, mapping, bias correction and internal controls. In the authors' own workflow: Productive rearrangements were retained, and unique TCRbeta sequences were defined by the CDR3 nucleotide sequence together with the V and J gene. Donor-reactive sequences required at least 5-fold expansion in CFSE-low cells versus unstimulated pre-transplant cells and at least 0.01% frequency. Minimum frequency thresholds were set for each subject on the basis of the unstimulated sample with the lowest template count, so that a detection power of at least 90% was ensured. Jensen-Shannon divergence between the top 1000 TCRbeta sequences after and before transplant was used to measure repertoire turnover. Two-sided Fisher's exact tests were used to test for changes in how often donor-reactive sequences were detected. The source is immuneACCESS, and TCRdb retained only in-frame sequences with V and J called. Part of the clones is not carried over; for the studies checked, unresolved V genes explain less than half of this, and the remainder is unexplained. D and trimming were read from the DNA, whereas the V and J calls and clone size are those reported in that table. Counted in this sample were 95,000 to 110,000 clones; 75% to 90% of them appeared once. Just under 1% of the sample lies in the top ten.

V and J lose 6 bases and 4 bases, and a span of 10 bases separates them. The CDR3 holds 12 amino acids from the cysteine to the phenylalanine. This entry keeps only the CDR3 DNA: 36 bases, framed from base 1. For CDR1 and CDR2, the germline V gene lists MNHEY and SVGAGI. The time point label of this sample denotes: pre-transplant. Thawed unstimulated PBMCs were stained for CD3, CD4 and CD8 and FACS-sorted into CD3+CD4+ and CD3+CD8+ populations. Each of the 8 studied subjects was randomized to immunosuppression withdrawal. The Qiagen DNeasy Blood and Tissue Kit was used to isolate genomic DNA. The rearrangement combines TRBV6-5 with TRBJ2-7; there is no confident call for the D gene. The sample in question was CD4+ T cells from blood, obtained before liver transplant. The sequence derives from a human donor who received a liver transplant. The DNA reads TGTGCCAGCAGGTCCACCTCATACGAGCAGTACTTC. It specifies CASRSTSYEQYF.